This T cell receptor (beta chain) was captured by sequencing in a study of shared clonotypes between healthy human individuals. Deep-level settings were used for running the assay. TCRdb's copy holds only in-frame clones and misses some; the assay was immunoSEQ multiplex PCR. Of 2 million to 2.5 million clones detected, approximately 90% appear once; the ten largest clones hold more than 0.35%. This clonotype originated in a man between 18 and 35 years old in good health. Some clones in this sample may be carry-over from other donors' samples. Sequencing input: naive CD4+ T cells from PBMCs. Subset described: CD45RA+ positively selected.

The CDR3 protein is CASSVGAGGATNEKLFF. The CDR3 coding sequence is TGTGCCAGCAGCGTAGGGGCGGGGGGCGCAACTAATGAAAAACTGTTTTTT. This sequence joins TRBV9 and TRBJ1-4, with a weak D call TRBD1 (6 bases). The CDR3 spans 17 residues. Trimming left V 0 bases short and J 0 bases short, with 12 bases between. CDR1 is SGDLS, CDR2 YYNGEE, per germline.